This entry concerns a single T cell receptor (beta chain). In the authors' methods: How many nucleated cells were present was estimated from reference gene primer amplification. This table comes from immunoSEQ multiplex PCR, and its TCRdb copy is limited to in-frame clones, with some not included. The DNA was the basis for D and trimming; V, J and clone size are from that table. Here the sample spans 40,000 or so clones, around 81% being singletons. The V end lost 2 bases, the J end lost 4 bases, and 11 bases lay between the germline ends. Germline CDR1 is LGHDT and CDR2 is YNNKEL (reference sequence). CDR3 length: 14 residues. This record comes from a study of blood T cell repertoires in COVID-19. As for the study in general: T cells, B-cell-depleted T cells, or PBMCs supplied cDNA or gDNA.

The clonotype was recovered from a man aged 45-65 years with active COVID-19. The chain is built from TRBV3-1 (or the pseudogene TRBV3-2) and TRBJ1-2, with no clear D. The specimen sequenced was peripheral blood. CDR3 bases: TGTGCCAGCAGCCAATCGTCAGGTCCCTATGGCTACACCTTC. This translates into CASSQSSGPYGYTF.